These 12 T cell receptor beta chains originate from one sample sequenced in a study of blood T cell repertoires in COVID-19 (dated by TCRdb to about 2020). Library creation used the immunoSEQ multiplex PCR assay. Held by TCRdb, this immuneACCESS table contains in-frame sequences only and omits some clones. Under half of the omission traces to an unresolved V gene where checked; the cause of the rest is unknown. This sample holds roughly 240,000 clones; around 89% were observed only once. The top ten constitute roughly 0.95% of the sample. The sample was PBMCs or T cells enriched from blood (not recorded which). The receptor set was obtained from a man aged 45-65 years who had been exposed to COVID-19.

The CDR3, as DNA: TGCGCCAGCAGCCAAGATTCATCCGGGGGCTATGGCTACACCTTC. This encodes CASSQDSSGGYGYTF. The V call is TRBV4-1, the J call TRBJ1-2; TRBD1 might be the D (5 bases). Germline values: CDR1 MGHRA, CDR2 YSYEKL. V lost 0 bases to trimming and J lost 4 bases, with 12 bases between them. The CDR3 sequence is 15 residues long.

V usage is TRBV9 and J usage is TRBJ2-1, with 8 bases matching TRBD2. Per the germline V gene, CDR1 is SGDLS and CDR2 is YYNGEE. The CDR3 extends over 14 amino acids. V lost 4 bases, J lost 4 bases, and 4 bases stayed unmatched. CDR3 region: CASSKAGAYNEQFF. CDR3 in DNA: TGTGCCAGCAGCAAAGCGGGGGCGTACAATGAGCAGTTCTTC.

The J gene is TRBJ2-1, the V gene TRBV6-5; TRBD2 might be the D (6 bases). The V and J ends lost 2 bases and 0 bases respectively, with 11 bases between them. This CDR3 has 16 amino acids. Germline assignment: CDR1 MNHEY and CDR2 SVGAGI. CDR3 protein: CASSYPAGSSYNEQFF. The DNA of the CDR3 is TGTGCCAGCAGTTACCCAGCGGGTAGCTCCTACAATGAGCAGTTCTTC.

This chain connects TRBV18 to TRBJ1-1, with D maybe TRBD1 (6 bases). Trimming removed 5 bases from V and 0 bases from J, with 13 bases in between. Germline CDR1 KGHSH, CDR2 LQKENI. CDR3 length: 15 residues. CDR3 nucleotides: TGTGCCAGCTCAGCAATGACAGGAGTGAACACTGAAGCTTTCTTT. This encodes CASSAMTGVNTEAFF.

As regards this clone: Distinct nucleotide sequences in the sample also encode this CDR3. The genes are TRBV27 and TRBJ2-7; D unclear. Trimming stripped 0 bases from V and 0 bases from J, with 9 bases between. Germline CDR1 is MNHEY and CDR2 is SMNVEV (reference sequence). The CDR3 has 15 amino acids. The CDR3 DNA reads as TGTGCCAGCAGTTTATCGAGCCAAAGCTCCTACGAGCAGTACGTC. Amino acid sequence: CASSLSSQSSYEQYV.

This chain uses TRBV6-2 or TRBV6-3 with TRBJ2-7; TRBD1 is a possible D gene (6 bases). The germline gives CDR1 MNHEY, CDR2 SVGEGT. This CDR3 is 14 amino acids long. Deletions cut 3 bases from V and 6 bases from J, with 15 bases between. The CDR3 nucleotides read TGTGCCAGCAGTTATTGGGGGCCCGCCGCCGAGCAGTACTTC. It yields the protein CASSYWGPAAEQYF.

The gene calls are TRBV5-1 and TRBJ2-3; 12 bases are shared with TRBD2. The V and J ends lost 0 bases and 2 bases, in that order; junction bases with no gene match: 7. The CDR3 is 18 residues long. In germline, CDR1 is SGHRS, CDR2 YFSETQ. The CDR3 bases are TGCGCCAGCAGCTTGGTCCCGACTAGCGGGGGCCTCACAGATACGCAGTATTTT. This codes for CASSLVPTSGGLTDTQYF.

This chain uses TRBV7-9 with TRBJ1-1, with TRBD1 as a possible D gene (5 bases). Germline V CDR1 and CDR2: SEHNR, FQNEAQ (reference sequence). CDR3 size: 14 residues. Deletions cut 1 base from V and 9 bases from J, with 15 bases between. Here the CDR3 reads CASSLGGTKGQAFF. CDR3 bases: TGTGCCAGCAGCTTAGGGGGAACAAAGGGGCAAGCTTTCTTT.

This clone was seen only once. CDR3 bases: TGCGCCAGCAGCCCGGACAGGGGCTACGAGCAGTACTTC. It encodes CASSPDRGYEQYF. The chain couples TRBV5-1 to TRBJ2-7; 9 nucleotides match TRBD1. The CDR3 runs 13 residues. Trimming cost V 4 bases and J 3 bases; bases outside gene matches: 2. Germline V gene lookup returns CDR1 SGHRS and CDR2 YFSETQ.

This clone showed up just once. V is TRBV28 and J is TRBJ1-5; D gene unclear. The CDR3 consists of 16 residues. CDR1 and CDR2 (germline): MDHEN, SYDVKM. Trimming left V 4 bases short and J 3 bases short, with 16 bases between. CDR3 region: CASSSSTGNPNQPQHF. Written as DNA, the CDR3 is TGTGCCAGCAGTTCCTCCACCGGGAACCCCAATCAGCCCCAGCATTTT.

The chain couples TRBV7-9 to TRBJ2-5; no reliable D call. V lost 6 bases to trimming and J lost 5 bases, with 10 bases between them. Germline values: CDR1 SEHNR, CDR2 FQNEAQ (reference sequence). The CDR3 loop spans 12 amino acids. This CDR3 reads CASSFTPETQYF. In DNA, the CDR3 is TGTGCCAGCAGTTTCACACCGGAGACCCAGTACTTC.

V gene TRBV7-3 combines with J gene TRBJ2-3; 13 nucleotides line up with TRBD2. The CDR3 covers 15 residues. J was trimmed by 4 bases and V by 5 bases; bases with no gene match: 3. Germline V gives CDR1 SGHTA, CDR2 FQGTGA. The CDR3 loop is CASSRTSGSADTQYF. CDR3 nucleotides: TGTGCCAGCAGCCGGACTAGCGGGAGTGCAGATACGCAGTATTTT.